One and the same sample provided the 7 T cell receptor beta chains below, sequenced in a study of PD-L1 blockade in urothelial cancer. TCRdb's table, derived via immunoSEQ multiplex PCR, lists solely in-frame clones and lacks some. The sample shows 60,000 or so clones, roughly 82% of them seen only once. This sample comprised PBMCs, obtained around atezolizumab (anti-PD-L1) treatment. These receptor sequences come from a man aged 70 or older with urothelial cancer.

The V gene is TRBV2, the J gene TRBJ1-4; no clear D gene. V dropped 2 bases and J dropped 3 bases, with 10 bases sitting between them. The CDR3 sequence is 15 residues long. The germline CDR1 and CDR2 sequences are SNHLY and FYNNEI. The CDR3 region is CASSENLLANEKLFF. CDR3 coding DNA: TGTGCCAGCAGTGAAAACTTGTTGGCTAATGAAAAACTGTTTTTT.

V and J are TRBV19 and TRBJ1-5, with no clear D. In germline, CDR1 is LNHDA, CDR2 SQIVND (reference sequence). CDR3 length: 17 residues. The V end lost 2 bases, the J end lost 0 bases, and 14 bases lay between the germline ends. The CDR3 region has the DNA TGTGCCAGTAGTATAAAGAGTGGTGACAATAGCAATCAGCCCCAGCATTTT. Amino acid sequence: CASSIKSGDNSNQPQHF.

The chain recombines TRBV9 with TRBJ1-3; D unclear. Trimming left V 4 bases short and J 4 bases short, with 6 bases between. This CDR3 region has 12 residues. Germline V gene lookup returns CDR1 SGDLS and CDR2 YYNGEE. The CDR3 reads CASSPGGNTIYF. In DNA form, the CDR3 reads TGTGCCAGCAGCCCCGGGGGAAACACCATATATTTT.

V gene TRBV6-1 combines with J gene TRBJ1-2, with 9 bases that match TRBD1. CDR3 length equals 14 residues. The V and J ends lost 5 bases and 3 bases, in that order; junction bases with no gene match: 4. Germline V gives CDR1 MNHNS, CDR2 SASEGT. The CDR3, as DNA: TGTGCCAGCAGTACCGACAGGGGGGACTATGGCTACACCTTC. Its protein product is CASSTDRGDYGYTF.

For the CDR3, the DNA is TGTGCCAGCAGTTCAGGGGGTGAAAAACTGTTTTTT. Protein product: CASSSGGEKLFF. The V gene is TRBV27, the J gene TRBJ1-4, with 7 positions matching TRBD1. The CDR3 contains 12 residues. Germline V gives CDR1 MNHEY, CDR2 SMNVEV (reference sequence). V shed 4 bases, J shed 7 bases, and the junction held 0 bases outside the gene matches.

DNA for the CDR3: TGTGCCAGCAGCCCCGGGTCTAAAGCTAACTATGGCTACACCTTC. Translation: CASSPGSKANYGYTF. This sequence joins TRBV5-5 and TRBJ1-2; no clear D. The length of the CDR3 is 15 residues. The germline V gene has CDR1 SGHKS and CDR2 YYEKEE (reference sequence). Trimming removed 4 bases from V and 0 bases from J, with 13 bases in between.

This clone was found a few times. The chain combines TRBV27 with TRBJ2-3; the D gene is possibly TRBD1 (6 bases). Trimming cost V 5 bases and J 0 bases, with 15 bases left between them. Germline CDR1 is MNHEY and CDR2 is SMNVEV (reference sequence). This CDR3 is 16 amino acids long. The CDR3 sequence: CASSRRGGLSTDTQYF. The DNA for the CDR3 is TGTGCCAGCAGTAGACGAGGGGGTCTTAGCACAGATACGCAGTATTTT.